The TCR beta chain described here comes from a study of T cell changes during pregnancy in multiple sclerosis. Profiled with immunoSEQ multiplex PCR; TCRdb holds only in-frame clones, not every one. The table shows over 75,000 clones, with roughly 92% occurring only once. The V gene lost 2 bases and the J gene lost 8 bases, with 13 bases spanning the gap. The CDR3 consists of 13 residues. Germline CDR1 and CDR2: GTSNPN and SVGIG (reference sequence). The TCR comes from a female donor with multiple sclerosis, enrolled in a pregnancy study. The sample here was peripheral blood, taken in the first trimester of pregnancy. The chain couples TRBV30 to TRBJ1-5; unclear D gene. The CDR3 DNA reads TGTGCCTGGAGTAAGCGAGCTAAGGAGCCCCAGCATTTT. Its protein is CAWSKRAKEPQHF. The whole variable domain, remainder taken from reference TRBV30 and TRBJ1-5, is SQTIHQWPATLVQPVGSPLSLECTVEGTSNPNLYWYRQAAGRGLQLLFYSVGIGQISSEVPQNLSASRPQDRQFILSSKKLLLSDSGFYLCAWSKRAKEPQHFGDGTRLSIL.